This TCR beta chain was recorded in a study of T cells in Graves' hyperthyroidism and ophthalmopathy. Notes on the study in general: A model of 13 V-J features distinguished ophthalmopathy from stable hyperthyroidism.

Authors of the study amplified TCR beta CDR3 regions from RNA transcripts. During a first-round RT-PCR of the TCR CDR3, the HTBI primer set was used. TCRdb re-derived calls from the multiplex PCR reads in MiXCR, one entry per CDR3 protein. Among about 530,000 distinct CDR3 sequences listed, roughly 17% were seen once. V was clipped by 6 bases and J by 1 base; unmatched bases: 6. This CDR3 contains 15 residues. The germline gives CDR1 MNHNS, CDR2 SASEGT. Not enrolled were patients with uncontrolled infection, other autoimmune disease, pregnancy or lactation. Clinical symptoms, serum thyroxine, TRAb, thyroid ultrasound and orbital computed tomography informed diagnoses. A remark on this clonotype: Antigen unknown.

The genes are TRBV6-1 and TRBJ1-1; TRBD1 matches at 9 bases. The sequenced sample consisted of blood. The TCR sequence derives from a woman younger than 30 with Graves' ophthalmopathy. CDR3 protein: CASRLRDRANTEAFF. Written as DNA, the CDR3 is TGTGCCAGCAGACTCCGGGACAGGGCGAACACTGAAGCTTTCTTT.